This T cell receptor beta chain was sequenced in a study of blood T cell repertoires in COVID-19. Study-level information: Donors in the United States, Italy and Spain gave samples during acute or convalescent COVID-19.

Per the original methods: Using reference gene primer amplification, nucleated cell counts were estimated. The method was immunoSEQ multiplex PCR; TCRdb's version includes in-frame clones alone and lacks a portion of them. V and J calls and clone size are given by that table; D and trimming were obtained from the DNA. The sample carries hundreds of thousands of clones, just under 90% recorded once. The CDR3 loop spans 13 amino acids. The V gene lost 3 bases and the J gene lost 4 bases, with 9 bases spanning the gap. The source material was peripheral blood. This chain links TRBV12-3 or TRBV12-4 with TRBJ1-2, with D unclear. The sequence came from a woman aged 18-29 years with acute or convalescent COVID-19. DNA of the CDR3: TGTGCCAGCAGTTTTGCGGCTGGCTATGGCTACACCTTC. Its protein product is CASSFAAGYGYTF.